Listed below are T cell receptor beta chains from one sample, sequenced in a study of shared clonotypes between healthy human individuals. TCRdb's table, derived via immunoSEQ multiplex PCR, lists solely in-frame clones and lacks some. The data show about 980,000 clones, 76% seen once. The sample taken for sequencing was memory CD4+ T cells sorted from blood. All receptors derive from a man between 18 and 29 years old in good health. The CDR3 runs from the conserved cysteine through the conserved F or W. The order of the fields is clone size, V gene, J gene, D gene, CDR3 protein, CDR3 DNA. D genes are given only for firm matches. Clone size appears in some rows only: once, few, many, or a class for an expanded clone.

NA	TRBV10-2	TRBJ2-3	TRBD2	CASRGAGGSTDTQYF	TGCGCCAGCAGGGGAGCGGGAGGGAGCACAGATACGCAGTATTTT
NA	TRBV5-5	TRBJ2-7	NA	CASSSRGTASYEQYF	TGTGCCAGCAGCTCCCGCGGGACAGCCTCCTACGAGCAGTACTTC
NA	TRBV19	TRBJ1-3	TRBD1	CASSIPGQSSGNTIYF	TGTGCCAGTAGTATCCCGGGACAGAGCTCTGGAAACACCATATATTTT
NA	TRBV5-4	TRBJ1-2	NA	CASSLGRNYGYTF	TGTGCCAGCAGCTTGGGAAGGAACTATGGCTACACCTTC
NA	TRBV5-1	TRBJ2-5	NA	CASSSQEVLGETQYF	TGCGCCAGCAGCTCCCAGGAAGTTTTGGGTGAGACCCAGTACTTC
NA	TRBV7-8	TRBJ2-7	NA	CASSRRDTGTDEQYF	TGTGCCAGCAGCCGCCGGGACACGGGAACGGACGAGCAGTACTTC
NA	TRBV4-1	TRBJ1-5	TRBD1	CASSQEGQLYSNQPQHF	TGCGCCAGCAGCCAAGAGGGACAGCTTTATAGCAATCAGCCCCAGCATTTT
NA	TRBV7-9	TRBJ1-2	NA	CASSLLVGYTF	TGTGCCAGCAGCTTACTGGTTGGCTACACCTTC
once	TRBV14	TRBJ1-3	NA	CASSQDTLSGNTIYF	TGTGCCAGCAGCCAGGACACTCTCTCTGGAAACACCATATATTTT
NA	TRBV18	TRBJ2-6	NA	CASSAGTGSGGANVLTF	TGTGCCAGCTCAGCTGGTACAGGGAGCGGCGGGGCCAACGTCCTGACTTTC
few	TRBV14	TRBJ1-1	NA	CASNAQRGTEAFF	TGTGCCAGCAACGCGCAGCGGGGCACTGAAGCTTTCTTT
NA	TRBV6-5	TRBJ2-7	NA	CASSYSTAIFSYEQYF	TGTGCCAGCAGTTACTCGACAGCTATCTTCTCCTACGAGCAGTACTTC
NA	TRBV18	TRBJ2-5	TRBD2	CASSLGLAGTKETQYF	TGTGCCAGCTCCCTCGGACTAGCGGGAACTAAGGAGACCCAGTACTTC
NA	TRBV19	TRBJ2-1	TRBD2	CASSSGTSGSYNEQFF	TGTGCCAGTAGTTCAGGGACTAGCGGATCCTACAATGAGCAGTTCTTC
NA	TRBV5-1	TRBJ1-1	NA	CASSLGGPTEAFF	TGCGCCAGCAGCCTCGGGGGCCCCACTGAAGCTTTCTTT
many	TRBV5-1	TRBJ1-1	TRBD1	CASSVGTGNTEAFF	TGCGCCAGCAGCGTCGGGACAGGGAACACTGAAGCTTTCTTT
NA	TRBV10-3	TRBJ2-3	NA	CAISESTTDTQYF	TGTGCCATCAGTGAGTCCACCACAGATACGCAGTATTTT
NA	TRBV7-2	TRBJ2-5	TRBD2	CASSFTSVEETQYF	TGTGCCAGCAGCTTCACTAGCGTCGAAGAGACCCAGTACTTC
NA	TRBV30	TRBJ1-2	NA	CAWGETYGYTF	TGTGCCTGGGGGGAGACCTATGGCTACACCTTC
once	TRBV5-1	TRBJ1-2	NA	CASSLRGLGGGYTF	TGCGCCAGCAGCTTGCGGGGACTCGGGGGTGGCTACACCTTC
NA	TRBV4-3	TRBJ2-1	TRBD2	CASSQAIPGLSYNEQFF	TGCGCCAGCAGCCAGGCTATACCGGGACTATCCTACAATGAGCAGTTCTTC
few	TRBV28	TRBJ2-7	NA	CASKTPGPSYEQYF	TGTGCCAGCAAGACTCCGGGACCCTCCTACGAGCAGTACTTC
NA	TRBV9	TRBJ2-3	TRBD2	CASSVGRTSLDTQYF	TGTGCCAGCAGCGTAGGGAGGACTAGCTTAGATACGCAGTATTTT
NA	TRBV18	TRBJ2-2	NA	CASSPQLSGELFF	TGTGCCAGCTCACCCCAACTCTCCGGGGAGCTGTTTTTT
NA	TRBV28	TRBJ1-2	TRBD1	CASTRQGAPRNTF	TGTGCCAGCACCAGACAGGGGGCCCCCCGTAACACCTTC
NA	TRBV27	TRBJ1-2	NA	CASSFTSGALFYGYTF	TGTGCCAGCAGTTTTACTTCGGGGGCGTTGTTCTATGGCTACACCTTC
few	TRBV7-9	TRBJ1-1	NA	CASILSNVNTEAFF	TGTGCCAGCATCCTCAGTAACGTGAACACTGAAGCTTTCTTT
NA	TRBV9	TRBJ1-5	NA	CASSVASNQPQHF	TGTGCCAGCAGCGTAGCTAGCAATCAGCCCCAGCATTTT
few	TRBV29-1	TRBJ2-2	TRBD2	CSVLAGLNTGELFF	TGCAGCGTTTTAGCGGGACTAAACACCGGGGAGCTGTTTTTT
NA	TRBV4-3	TRBJ2-1	TRBD2	CASSPNAGAYNEQFF	TGCGCCAGCAGCCCCAACGCGGGGGCCTACAATGAGCAGTTCTTC
NA	TRBV19	TRBJ2-7	NA	CASSAAYEQYF	TGTGCGTCATCTGCGGCTTACGAGCAGTACTTC
NA	TRBV4-3	TRBJ2-1	NA	CASSQVPSNSHHEQFF	TGCGCCAGCAGCCAAGTTCCCAGCAATTCTCACCATGAGCAGTTCTTC
NA	TRBV6-4	TRBJ2-7	TRBD2	CASSRLAGVGEQYF	TGTGCCAGCAGTAGGCTAGCGGGAGTGGGGGAGCAGTACTTC
NA	TRBV5-1	TRBJ2-1	TRBD2	CASSPLTSGVGNEQFF	TGCGCCAGCAGTCCCCTGACTAGCGGGGTGGGGAATGAGCAGTTCTTC
few	TRBV10-2	TRBJ2-3	NA	CASSEYGRDTQYF	TGCGCCAGCAGTGAGTACGGTAGAGATACGCAGTATTTT
NA	TRBV4-3	TRBJ2-3	NA	CASSQEGSRTDTQYF	TGCGCCAGCAGCCAAGAAGGGAGTCGTACAGATACGCAGTATTTT
NA	TRBV7-2	TRBJ2-5	TRBD2	CASSRGLATGQETQYF	TGTGCCAGCAGCCGGGGACTAGCGACCGGCCAAGAGACCCAGTACTTC
NA	TRBV6-5	TRBJ2-7	TRBD2	CASSYGTSGGGEQYF	TGTGCCAGCAGTTACGGGACTAGCGGAGGGGGCGAGCAGTACTTC
NA	TRBV6-1	TRBJ2-1	NA	CASSEWWDPTYNEQFF	TGTGCCAGCAGTGAATGGTGGGACCCTACCTACAATGAGCAGTTCTTC
NA	TRBV18	TRBJ1-2	TRBD1	CASSPRDRGQGYTF	TGTGCCAGCTCACCCCGGGACAGGGGGCAAGGCTACACCTTC
few	TRBV5-6	TRBJ1-5	NA	CASSLQGRGNQPQHF	TGTGCCAGCAGCTTGCAGGGGAGGGGCAATCAGCCCCAGCATTTT
NA	TRBV18	TRBJ1-6	NA	CASSSGAGNSPLHF	TGTGCCAGCTCATCGGGGGCCGGTAATTCACCCCTCCACTTT